This T cell receptor (beta chain) emerged from a study of T-cell reconstitution after alpha-beta-depleted transplantation in children. With 4 bases clipped from V and 4 bases from J, the junction kept 13 bases outside the gene matches. Germline V gene data show CDR1 as DFQATT and CDR2 as SNEGSKA (reference sequence). CDR3 size: 16 residues. This clonotype was recorded at least ten times. TCRbeta library construction was performed incorporating unique molecular identifiers. TCRdb independently ran MiXCR on the PCR reads; one entry per CDR3 protein. The repertoire holds more than 550,000 distinct CDR3 sequences, with about 11% as singletons.

This chain links TRBV20-1 with TRBJ2-1; 7 positions agree with TRBD2. The receptor was derived from a human donor who donated a stem cell graft to a child with acute myeloid leukemia. The sequencing used PBMCs from the stem cell graft donor, collected from the stem cell graft. The CDR3 reads CSATSGQRDYYNEQFF. The CDR3 DNA follows: TGCAGTGCTACCAGTGGCCAGCGGGACTATTACAATGAGCAGTTCTTC.